This T cell receptor (beta chain) was documented in a study of chemoradiotherapy in HPV16-positive cancers. Findings and caveats of the study: In HPV16-positive patients, HPV-responsive T-cell expansion tracked better recurrence-free survival. Candidate HPV-specific clones and E7-related TCR motifs grew in tumor during treatment.

Germline V gene sequence: CDR1 MDHEN, CDR2 SYDVKM. Trimming took 7 bases from V and 1 from J, leaving 14 bases between them. This CDR3 has 15 amino acids. Generated by immunoSEQ multiplex PCR, the TCRdb table keeps only in-frame clones and is missing some. The sample lists about 20,000 clones, around 87% occurring once. Turning to this clone: Antigen specificity is unknown.

The material sequenced was blood, taken from a patient who underwent chemoradiotherapy. The source of this sequence is a human donor with HPV-associated anogenital cancer. The V gene is TRBV28, the J gene TRBJ1-5; D remains unclear. The CDR3: CASIPQGPSNQPQHF. DNA of the CDR3: TGTGCCAGCATCCCTCAAGGACCGAGCAATCAGCCCCAGCATTTT.